These T cell receptor beta chains were read from a single sample in a study of blood T cell repertoires in COVID-19. Clones were read by immunoSEQ multiplex PCR, and TCRdb kept only the in-frame ones, dropping some. The data show around 200,000 clones, around 90% seen once. The sequenced sample was peripheral blood. These receptors originate from a man between 40 and 49 years old with acute or convalescent COVID-19. The CDR3 runs from the conserved cysteine through the conserved F or W. D genes are given only for firm matches. Size tells how often a clone was seen (once, few, many) or the class of an expanded clone, and some rows leave it out.

v_call	d_call	j_call	clone_size	cdr3_nt	cdr3_aa
TRBV12-3/TRBV12-4	TRBD1	TRBJ2-4	NA	TGTGCCAGCAGTTCCGGGGACAGGGGGCAATACTTC	CASSSGDRGQYF
TRBV11-2	NA	TRBJ2-7	NA	TGTGCCAGCAGCCGGGACTCTTCCTACGAGCAGTACTTC	CASSRDSSYEQYF
TRBV5-5	TRBD1	TRBJ2-3	NA	TGTGCCAGCAGCCCCAGACCGGACAGGGAAACGCAGTATTTT	CASSPRPDRETQYF
TRBV5-4	NA	TRBJ2-2	NA	TGTGCCAGCAGCCGGTCGGGGGGCGGGATTCACACCGGGGAGCTGTTTTTT	CASSRSGGGIHTGELFF
TRBV27	NA	TRBJ2-7	NA	TGTGCCAGCAGTACAGGGTTCCCCTACGAGCAGTACTTC	CASSTGFPYEQYF
TRBV4-3	NA	TRBJ2-1	NA	TGCGCCAGCAGCCGAGGAGGGCCGGTTTCCTACAATGAGCAGTTCTTC	CASSRGGPVSYNEQFF
TRBV20-1	NA	TRBJ2-3	NA	TGCAGTGCTCAGACTTCAGATACGCAGTATTTT	CSAQTSDTQYF
TRBV6-1	TRBD2	TRBJ2-1	NA	TGTGCCAGCAGTGAAAGTCCTCGTGGGGGGGGATTAAGGGATGAGCAGTTCTTC	CASSESPRGGGLRDEQFF
TRBV5-4	TRBD1	TRBJ1-2	NA	TGTGCCAGCAGCGTGGACAGGGGCCTCTATGGCTACACCTTC	CASSVDRGLYGYTF
TRBV4-1	NA	TRBJ1-2	few	TGCGCCAGCAGCCAGGCACCACAGGGCGGCTATGGCTACACCTTC	CASSQAPQGGYGYTF
TRBV5-1	TRBD1	TRBJ2-7	NA	TGCGCCAGCAGCGGGGCGGGACAGGGCCCCTACGAGCAGTACTTC	CASSGAGQGPYEQYF
TRBV6-5	TRBD2	TRBJ2-5	NA	TGTGCCAGCAGTTCCCCCTCGGGCGGGGGGTCGACCCAGTACTTC	CASSSPSGGGSTQYF
TRBV13	NA	TRBJ1-4	NA	TGTGCCAGCAGCGTATCCAACGGACAGTTGATTAATGAAAAACTGTTTTTT	CASSVSNGQLINEKLFF
TRBV15	TRBD1	TRBJ1-5	NA	TGTGCCACCAGCGGACGACAGGGCGTTTCAGATCGGCCCCAGCATTTT	CATSGRQGVSDRPQHF
TRBV5-4	TRBD1	TRBJ1-4	NA	TGTGCCAGCAGCGCGAACAGGGGGACTAATGAAAAACTGTTTTTT	CASSANRGTNEKLFF
TRBV5-1	TRBD2	TRBJ2-5	NA	TGCGCCAGCAGCTTGGGTAGCGGGGGGCTCCAAGAGACCCAGTACTTC	CASSLGSGGLQETQYF
TRBV5-6	NA	TRBJ1-4	NA	TGTGCCAGCAGCTCTGGCGGTAATGAAAAACTGTTTTTT	CASSSGGNEKLFF
TRBV28	NA	TRBJ1-5	NA	TGTGCCAGCAGTTATGGCTTACAGCCCCAGCATTTT	CASSYGLQPQHF
TRBV7-2	TRBD2	TRBJ2-2	NA	TGTGCCAGCAGCTACCTAAGCGGGGGGGCCAGGACCGGGGAGCTGTTTTTT	CASSYLSGGARTGELFF
TRBV12-3/TRBV12-4	NA	TRBJ1-1	NA	TGTGCCAGCAGTTTAGATGGGCAAATAGCTTTCTTT	CASSLDGQIAFF
TRBV7-3	NA	TRBJ1-6	NA	TGTGCCAGCAGCTCTGCCCCCAGGCAGAGCAATTCACCCCTCCACTTT	CASSSAPRQSNSPLHF
TRBV24-1	NA	TRBJ1-2	NA	TGTGCCACCAGTGATTCCCACCACAGGGTTGGAGACAACTATGGCTACACCTTC	CATSDSHHRVGDNYGYTF
TRBV27	TRBD1	TRBJ1-2	NA	TGTGCCAGCAAGAGGTCCGAGACAGGGGGGTTTGGCTACACCTTC	CASKRSETGGFGYTF
TRBV6-2/TRBV6-3	NA	TRBJ2-7	NA	TGTGCCAGCAGTTTTGACACCATGATCTACGAGCAGTACTTC	CASSFDTMIYEQYF